What follows are 20 T cell receptor beta chains derived from one specimen sequenced in a study of human T cells and chemical hapten exposure. TCRdb redid the calling of the RACE reads with MiXCR, one entry per CDR3 protein. Of some 250,000 distinct CDR3 sequences in the sample, roughly 7.4% were seen once. Documented time point: pre-sensitization, week 0. The treatment was: therapeutic diphenylcyclopropenone sensitization with weekly scalp DPC. The source was whole blood, collected in connection with sensitization to the hapten diphenylcyclopropenone (DPC). The receptors were gathered from a man aged 18 to 29 with alopecia areata. Some clones in this sample may be carry-over from other donors' samples.

The chain uses TRBV7-8 and TRBJ2-5, with a tentative D call TRBD2 (6 bases). The V and J ends lost 9 bases and 5 bases respectively, with 31 bases between them. In germline, CDR1 is SGHVS, CDR2 FQNEAQ. The CDR3 has 18 residues. The CDR3 region has the DNA TGTGCCAGTCAACCTGGAGTGCTAGCGACCACCTCCCGGGAGACCCAGTACTTC. This codes for CASQPGVLATTSRETQYF. The full variable domain, completed using reference TRBV7-8 and TRBJ2-5, is GAGVSQSPRYKVAKRGQDVALRCDPISGHVSLFWYQQALGQGPEFLTYFQNEAQLDKSGLPSDRFFAERPEGSVSTLKIQRTQQEDSAVYLCASQPGVLATTSRETQYFGPGTRLLVL.

This clonotype was recorded a few times. V and J are TRBV7-2 and TRBJ2-3, with D unclear. The length of the CDR3 is 12 residues. Germline V gives CDR1 SGHTA, CDR2 FQGNSA. The ends were cut back, 8 bases at V and 2 bases at J, with 8 bases in the middle. Here the CDR3 DNA reads TGTGCCAGCGATGCGATCACAGATACGCAGTATTTT. Encoded protein: CASDAITDTQYF. Drawing the rest from reference TRBV7-2 and TRBJ2-3, the complete variable domain is GAGVSQSPSNKVTEKGKDVELRCDPISGHTALYWYRQSLGQGLEFLIYFQGNSAPDKSGLPSDRFSAERTGGSVSTLTIQRTQQEDSAVYLCASDAITDTQYFGPGTRLTVL.

This clonotype was seen more than once but under ten times. V is TRBV27 and J is TRBJ1-5, with D possibly matching TRBD1 (5 bases). The ends were cut back, 3 bases at V and 6 bases at J, with 12 bases in the middle. Germline assignment: CDR1 MNHEY and CDR2 SMNVEV (reference sequence). CDR3 length equals 14 residues. CDR3 sequence reads: CASSFRQGFQPQHF. The CDR3 DNA reads as TGTGCCAGCAGTTTCCGCCAGGGTTTTCAGCCCCAGCATTTT.

To note about this clonotype: A much larger clonotype is one base distant, so this may be a read error. The V gene is TRBV14, the J gene TRBJ2-3; 10 nucleotides align to TRBD2. CDR1 SGHDN and CDR2 FVKESK come from the germline V gene. This CDR3 spans 18 amino acids. CDR3 sequence reads: CASSQDWASGGYTDMQYF. As DNA, the CDR3 is TGTGCCAGCAGCCAAGATTGGGCTAGCGGGGGCTACACAGATATGCAGTATTTT.

This clonotype was counted only a few times. The rearrangement joins TRBV6-2 or TRBV6-3 to TRBJ2-7, with 7 bases that match TRBD2. Trimming at V came to 4 bases and at J to 2 bases, leaving 8 bases not matched to a gene. Per germline, CDR1 MNHEY and CDR2 SVGEGT. This CDR3 contains 15 residues. This CDR3 is CASSFVAGATYEQYV. CDR3 in DNA: TGTGCCAGCAGTTTTGTAGCGGGTGCGACCTACGAGCAGTACGTC.

This clonotype turned up a few times. This chain joins TRBV6-5 and TRBJ1-5; D is possibly TRBD1 (5 bases). Germline V CDR1 and CDR2: MNHEY, SVGAGI. The V gene lost 6 bases and the J gene lost 6 bases, with 9 bases spanning the gap. This CDR3 spans 12 amino acids. The CDR3 DNA sequence: TGTGCCAGCAGCGACGGGGGTCAGCCCCAGCATTTT. Amino acid sequence: CASSDGGQPQHF.

This clonotype was detected many times. The chain has TRBV10-3 and TRBJ1-6, with D perhaps matching TRBD1 (5 bases). With 6 bases removed from V and 0 bases from J, the gap between germline ends came to 12 bases. The CDR3 spans 16 residues. Germline V gene lookup returns CDR1 ENHRY and CDR2 SYGVKD. CDR3 region: CAISERGSSYNSPLHF. CDR3 DNA: TGTGCCATCAGCGAACGGGGGAGCTCCTATAATTCACCCCTCCACTTT.

In its sample, this clonotype was seen many times. The chain combines TRBV4-3 with TRBJ1-2; the D is unclear. The CDR3 covers 11 residues. V was trimmed by 6 bases and J by 8 bases, leaving 10 bases between them. Looked up from germline, CDR1 is LGHNA and CDR2 is YSLEER. The CDR3: CASRGLGGYTF. The CDR3 nucleotides are TGCGCCAGCAGGGGTTTGGGAGGCTACACCTTC.

This clonotype was detected a few times. The chain carries TRBV15 and TRBJ1-5; D call uncertain. The CDR3 totals 15 residues. V was pared by 4 bases and J by 4 bases, with 14 bases between. From germline, CDR1 is LNHNV and CDR2 YYDKDF (reference sequence). Here the CDR3 DNA reads TGTGCCACCAGCACCCGGACGGAGCCTAATCAGCCCCAGCATTTT. Its protein product is CATSTRTEPNQPQHF.

The V and J genes are TRBV29-1 and TRBJ2-7, with D possibly matching TRBD1 (6 bases). CDR3 size: 13 residues. Germline CDR1 and CDR2: SQVTM and ANQGSEA. The V end was cut by 4 bases, the J end by 2 bases, with 12 bases between. Here the CDR3 DNA reads TGCAGCGTTGCGACAGGCGACCCCTACGAGCAGTACTTC. This translates into CSVATGDPYEQYF.

This rearrangement joins TRBV4-3 to TRBJ1-1; D unclear. The length of the CDR3 is 14 residues. The ends were cut back, 2 bases at V and 1 base at J, with 8 bases in the middle. Germline V gene data show CDR1 as LGHNA and CDR2 as YSLEER. CDR3 protein: CASSQFSGNTEAFF. The CDR3 bases are TGCGCCAGCAGCCAATTTTCAGGGAACACTGAAGCTTTCTTT.

This chain connects TRBV4-2 to TRBJ2-7; D may be TRBD1 or TRBD2 (5 bases each). Trimming pared 0 bases from V and 1 base from J, leaving 10 bases between. CDR1 and CDR2 (germline): LGHNA, YNFKEQ. CDR3 length: 15 amino acids. This chain's CDR3 is CASSQDPGASYEQYF. The CDR3 DNA follows: TGTGCCAGCAGCCAAGACCCCGGGGCGTCCTACGAGCAGTACTTC.

The V and J genes are TRBV11-2 and TRBJ2-3; the D call may be TRBD1 or TRBD2 (6 bases each). The CDR3 extends over 16 amino acids. CDR1 is SGHAT, CDR2 FQNNGV, per germline. Trimming stripped 1 base from V and 5 bases from J, with 16 bases between. This chain's CDR3 is CASSLVLGGRVDTQYF. DNA of the CDR3: TGTGCCAGCAGCTTAGTTCTGGGGGGCCGAGTAGATACGCAGTATTTT. Based on the CDR3 plus reference TRBV11-2 and TRBJ2-3, the full variable domain is EAGVAQSPRYKIIEKRQSVAFWCNPISGHATLYWYQQILGQGPKLLIQFQNNGVVDDSQLPKDRFSAERLKGVDSTLKIQPAKLEDSAVYLCASSLVLGGRVDTQYFGPGTRLTVL.

This clonotype occurred a few times. The rearrangement links TRBV12-3 or TRBV12-4 to TRBJ1-1, with a possible D match to TRBD1 (5 bases). The V end lost 0 bases, the J end lost 4 bases, and 12 bases lay between the germline ends. The CDR3 extends over 15 amino acids. The CDR3 here is CASSLARTSGTEAFF. The CDR3 nucleotides read TGTGCCAGCAGTTTAGCAAGGACATCTGGCACTGAAGCTTTCTTT.

This clonotype occurred many times. The chain joins TRBV2 to TRBJ1-6; the D gene is possibly TRBD1 (5 bases). The CDR3 has 15 residues. V dropped 6 bases and J dropped 7 bases, with 16 bases sitting between them. Germline-derived CDR1 and CDR2 are SNHLY and FYNNEI. Written as DNA, the CDR3 is TGTGCCAGCAGCCCCTCCGGGACGAGGAATTCACCCCTCCACTTT. The encoded protein is CASSPSGTRNSPLHF.

This clonotype has only a few counts. V and J are TRBV5-1 and TRBJ2-1; tentatively, D is TRBD2 (6 bases). The CDR3 covers 14 residues. Between the trimmed V and J ends, which lost 4 bases and 10 bases, there was a span of 18 bases. CDR1 and CDR2 from the germline V gene are SGHRS and YFSETQ. This chain's CDR3 is CASSHEKWDSEQFF. DNA of the CDR3: TGCGCCAGCAGCCACGAAAAGTGGGACTCCGAGCAGTTCTTC.

The chain employs TRBV7-2 and TRBJ2-4; TRBD1 matches at 9 bases. CDR3 size: 15 residues. Germline-derived CDR1 and CDR2 are SGHTA and FQGNSA. V dropped 5 bases and J dropped 10; count of bases not matched to a gene: 12. This CDR3 reads CASSEMSQGAGIQYF. The CDR3 nucleotides read TGTGCCAGCAGCGAGATGTCACAGGGGGCAGGGATTCAGTACTTC.

This clonotype was seen a few times. The rearrangement links TRBV3-1 to TRBJ1-4; possibly TRBD1 for D (5 bases). Germline V lookup: CDR1 LGHDT, CDR2 YNNKEL (reference sequence). Between the trimmed V and J ends, which lost 0 bases and 7 bases, there was a span of 12 bases. CDR3 size: 15 residues. The CDR3 bases are TGTGCCAGCAGCCAAGACAGGGTGAGAAGTGAAAAACTGTTTTTT. Protein sequence: CASSQDRVRSEKLFF.

There are many counts of this clonotype. The J gene is TRBJ1-1, the V gene TRBV18, with D perhaps matching TRBD1 (6 bases). The CDR3 extends over 13 amino acids. The germline CDR1 and CDR2 sequences are KGHSH and LQKENI. The V end lost 3 bases, the J end lost 3 bases, and 8 bases lay between the germline ends. In DNA, the CDR3 is TGTGCCAGCTCACCTTCAGGGGACACTGAAGCTTTCTTT. Translating it yields CASSPSGDTEAFF.

This clonotype has only a few counts. V is TRBV6-1 and J is TRBJ1-1; D gene ambiguous. Germline V gives CDR1 MNHNS, CDR2 SASEGT. V lost 2 bases and J lost 1, with 5 bases in between. CDR3 length equals 13 residues. CDR3 loop: CASSEYPNTEAFF. CDR3 nucleotide sequence: TGTGCCAGCAGTGAATACCCGAACACTGAAGCTTTCTTT.